This TCR beta chain was captured by sequencing in a study of cytomegalovirus exposure and HLA in healthy donors. Trimming removed 4 bases from V and 5 bases from J, with 24 bases in between. CDR3 length equals 18 residues. The V gene's germline CDR1 is SEHNR and CDR2 FQNEAQ (reference sequence). The assay was immunoSEQ multiplex PCR, and TCRdb's table has in-frame clones only and misses some. This sample yields roughly 250,000 clones, of which 86% are seen a single time; 1% to 1.5% belongs to the top ten. Overall study findings and caveats: Later, an analysis found that TCR clusters from the first cohort tended to co-occur in the roughly 110 validation repertoires. The authors enumerated under 200 TCR beta chains as linked to cytomegalovirus.

Comment on this clone: The antigen remains undetermined.

The specimen was PBMCs. The J gene is TRBJ2-1, the V gene TRBV7-9, with no clear D. This clonotype originated in a woman aged 25-40 years in good health and CMV-seropositive. The CDR3 here is CASSSILRQMAENNEQFF. CDR3 nucleotides: TGTGCCAGCAGCTCAATCCTCAGGCAGATGGCTGAAAACAATGAGCAGTTCTTC.